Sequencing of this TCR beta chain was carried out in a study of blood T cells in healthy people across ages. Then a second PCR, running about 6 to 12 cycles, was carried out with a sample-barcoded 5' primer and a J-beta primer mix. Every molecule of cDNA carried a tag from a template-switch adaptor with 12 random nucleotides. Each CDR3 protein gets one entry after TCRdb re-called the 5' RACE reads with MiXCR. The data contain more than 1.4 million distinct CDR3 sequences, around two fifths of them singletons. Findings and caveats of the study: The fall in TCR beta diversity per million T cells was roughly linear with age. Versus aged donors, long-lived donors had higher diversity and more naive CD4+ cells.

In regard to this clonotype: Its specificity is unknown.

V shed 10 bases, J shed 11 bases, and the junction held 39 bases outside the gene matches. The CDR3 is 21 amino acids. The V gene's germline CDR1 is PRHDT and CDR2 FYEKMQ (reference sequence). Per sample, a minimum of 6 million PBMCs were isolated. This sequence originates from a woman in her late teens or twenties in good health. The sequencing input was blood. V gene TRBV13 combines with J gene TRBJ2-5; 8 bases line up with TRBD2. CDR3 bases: TGTGCCATCCCCGGGACTAGATTTCGTCGGGGCCGTGCGGGGGTGGGGGATGAGCAGTACTTC. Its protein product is CAIPGTRFRRGRAGVGDEQYF. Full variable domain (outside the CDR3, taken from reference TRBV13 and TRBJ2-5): AAGVIQSPRHLIKEKRETATLKCYPIPRHDTVYWYQQGPGQDPQFLISFYEKMQSDKGSIPDRFSAQQFSDYHSELNMSSLELGDSALYFCAIPGTRFRRGRAGVGDEQYFGPGTRLLVL.